This T cell receptor beta chain was retrieved from a study of blood T cells in healthy people across ages. General study points: Using unsorted PBMCs precluded a conclusive naive versus antigen-experienced comparison. In older individuals, TCR beta diversity per million T cells was lower, falling roughly linearly with age. When one million T cells were used, diversity estimates were thought to be underestimates. As naive T cell percentage varied, TCR beta diversity correlated strongly with it.

About this clonotype: Its antigen remains unidentified.

Primed by a sample-barcoded 5' primer and a J-beta primer mix, a second PCR proceeded for roughly 6 to 12 cycles. TCRdb reprocessed the 5' RACE reads via MiXCR and lists one record per CDR3 protein. This table has some 690,000 distinct CDR3 sequences, approximately 22% appearing once. This sequence was found in a man in his 70s in good health. The material sequenced was blood.

This CDR3 reads CSVAGTDSGANVLTF. In DNA, the CDR3 is TGCAGTGTCGCCGGGACTGATTCTGGGGCCAACGTCCTGACTTTC. The chain employs TRBV29-1 and TRBJ2-6, with a weak D call TRBD2 (6 bases). The CDR3 contains 15 residues. Germline lookup yields CDR1 SQVTM and CDR2 ANQGSEA.